This T cell receptor beta chain was profiled in a study of shared clonotypes between healthy human individuals. For the study at large: Each donor's CD8 memory used one plate, CD8 naive two, each CD4 subset three.

TCRdb keeps only in-frame clones here, not all; method: immunoSEQ multiplex PCR. The sample shows 550,000 to 700,000 clones, around three quarters of them seen only once. V shed 5 bases, J shed 5 bases, and the junction held 6 bases outside the gene matches. Per the germline V gene, CDR1 is SNHLY and CDR2 is FYNNEI. CDR3 size: 14 residues. V usage is TRBV2 and J usage is TRBJ1-5, with 7 bases identical to TRBD1. The receptor was derived from a woman in her thirties in good health. Sequencing was carried out using memory CD4+ T cells sorted from blood. Subset given: CD45RA-negative fraction. CDR3 nucleotide sequence: TGTGCCAGCAGTTTGACAGGGTCCCATCAGCCCCAGCATTTT. The encoded protein is CASSLTGSHQPQHF.